These 32 T cell receptor beta chains share one sample of origin, sequenced in a study of T cell responses to AZD1222 COVID-19 vaccine (dated by TCRdb to about 2021). This sample's time point label indicates: baseline before first vaccination. The treatment or condition label on this specimen signifies: meningococcal conjugate vaccine given as trial control. Library preparation was by the immunoSEQ multiplex PCR assay. In its TCRdb copy, this immuneACCESS table keeps in-frame sequences only and misses some clones. Where compared with another copy, unresolved V genes explain less than half of these, and the others have no known cause. The table for this sample lists 100,000 to 150,000 clones; less than 95% of them were counted only once. 4.4% of the sample comes from the top ten. This sample comprised peripheral blood, obtained on day 0 of MenACWY control vaccination. Every receptor here comes from an adult in good health.

V and J are TRBV5-1 and TRBJ2-7, with a tentative D call TRBD1 (5 bases). CDR3 length equals 14 residues. V dropped 4 bases and J dropped 1 base, with 12 bases sitting between them. CDR1 SGHRS and CDR2 YFSETQ come from the germline V gene. CDR3 coding DNA: TGCGCCAGCAGCGCCTACAGGCCGTCCTACGAGCAGTACTTC. It is translated as CASSAYRPSYEQYF. The full variable domain, in which reference TRBV5-1 and TRBJ2-7 provide the parts outside the CDR3, is KAGVTQTPRYLIKTRGQQVTLSCSPISGHRSVSWYQQTPGQGLQFLFEYFSETQRNKGNFPGRFSGRQFSNSRSEMNVSTLELGDSALYLCASSAYRPSYEQYFGPGTRLTVT.

The rearrangement joins TRBV7-2 to TRBJ2-2, with D possibly matching TRBD1 (6 bases). Trimming removed 7 bases from V and 2 bases from J, with 14 bases in between. The CDR3 has 15 amino acids. Germline V gene data show CDR1 as SGHTA and CDR2 as FQGNSA. CDR3: CASMLTGTNTGELFF. The CDR3 coding sequence is TGTGCCAGCATGCTGACAGGCACTAACACCGGGGAGCTGTTTTTT.

The genes are TRBV11-3 and TRBJ2-1; 9 positions match TRBD1. The V gene end was trimmed by 5 bases and the J gene end by 8 bases; junction bases not matched to a gene: 7. Germline V gene data show CDR1 as SGHNT and CDR2 as YENEEA. This CDR3 comprises 14 residues. This CDR3 reads CASSLGQGGDEQFF. CDR3 nucleotide sequence: TGTGCCAGCAGCCTGGGACAGGGAGGCGATGAGCAGTTCTTC.

The genes are TRBV6-2 or TRBV6-3 and TRBJ2-1; TRBD2 matches at 14 bases. The trim removed 4 bases at V and 8 bases at J, leaving 4 bases unmatched. There are 15 residues in the CDR3. Germline V gene lookup returns CDR1 MNHEY and CDR2 SVGEGT. The CDR3 loop is CASSWGGLAGDEQFF. CDR3 nucleotides: TGTGCCAGCAGTTGGGGGGGACTAGCGGGGGATGAGCAGTTCTTC.

This clone appeared a single time. The V call is TRBV28, the J call TRBJ2-5, with TRBD2 matching 10 bases. The CDR3 totals 16 residues. Germline V gene lookup returns CDR1 MDHEN and CDR2 SYDVKM. Trimming at V came to 2 bases and at J to 2 bases, leaving 5 bases not matched to a gene. The CDR3 bases are TGTGCCAGCAGTTTAGGGTCTAGCGGGGGTCAAGAGACCCAGTACTTC. Translating it yields CASSLGSSGGQETQYF. Combining the CDR3 with reference TRBV28 and TRBJ2-5 gives the whole variable domain DVKVTQSSRYLVKRTGEKVFLECVQDMDHENMFWYRQDPGLGLRLIYFSYDVKMKEKGDIPEGYSVSREKKERFSLILESASTNQTSMYLCASSLGSSGGQETQYFGPGTRLLVL.

In its sample, this clone was seen once. The chain recombines TRBV7-8 with TRBJ2-1; 14 nucleotides agree with TRBD2. The V gene end was trimmed by 5 bases and the J gene end by 9 bases; junction bases not matched to a gene: 6. CDR1 and CDR2 (germline): SGHVS, FQNEAQ. This CDR3 has 15 amino acids. CDR3 in DNA: TGTGCCAGCAGCCTAGAGGGACTAGCGGGGGTTGAGCAGTTCTTC. Its protein is CASSLEGLAGVEQFF.

The V gene is TRBV11-2, the J gene TRBJ2-5, with a possible D match to TRBD2 (6 bases). Trimming removed 1 base from V and 4 bases from J, with 10 bases in between. The CDR3 loop spans 14 amino acids. In germline, CDR1 is SGHAT, CDR2 FQNNGV. CDR3 residues: CASSLGFGGETQYF. The CDR3 nucleotides read TGTGCCAGCAGCTTAGGGTTCGGGGGAGAGACCCAGTACTTC.

The rearrangement links TRBV12-3 or TRBV12-4 to TRBJ1-5; D ambiguous. This CDR3 spans 12 amino acids. V lost 1 base and J 7 bases, leaving 5 bases between the germline ends. The CDR3 DNA sequence: TGTGCCAGCAGTTTAGGGGGACAGCCCCAGCATTTT. This encodes CASSLGGQPQHF.

The chain carries TRBV15 and TRBJ2-1; the D gene is possibly TRBD1 (6 bases). The CDR3 contains 13 residues. The germline CDR1 and CDR2 sequences are LNHNV and YYDKDF (reference sequence). V shed 0 bases and J shed 8 bases, with 8 bases lying between them. In DNA form, the CDR3 reads TGTGCCACCAGCAGAGATCCAGGGGATGAGCAGTTCTTC. It translates to CATSRDPGDEQFF. The full variable domain, completed using reference TRBV15 and TRBJ2-1, is DAMVIQNPRYQVTQFGKPVTLSCSQTLNHNVMYWYQQKSSQAPKLLFHYYDKDFNNEADTPDNFQSRRPNTSFCFLDIRSPGLGDTAMYLCATSRDPGDEQFFGPGTRLTVL.

The chain links TRBV6-2 or TRBV6-3 to TRBJ2-7; perhaps TRBD2 as D (5 bases). The ends were cut back, 5 bases at V and 3 bases at J, with 17 bases in the middle. The CDR3 has 15 residues. Germline V gene data show CDR1 as MNHEY and CDR2 as SVGEGT. CDR3 amino acids: CASSAVRTSYYEQYV. CDR3 bases: TGTGCCAGCAGTGCCGTCAGGACTTCGTACTACGAGCAGTACGTC.

The genes are TRBV7-3 and TRBJ2-1; no firm D call. This CDR3 comprises 13 residues. Trimming removed 3 bases from V and 9 bases from J, with 12 bases in between. Germline assignment: CDR1 SGHTA and CDR2 FQGTGA. DNA for the CDR3: TGTGCCAGCAGCTTGGGTAGGGAACTTGAGCAGTTCTTC. As protein: CASSLGRELEQFF.

The chain recombines TRBV28 with TRBJ1-1; TRBD1 matches 10 bases. After removal of 5 bases from V and 4 bases from J, the junction contained 4 bases not matched to a gene. This CDR3 comprises 14 residues. Germline assignment: CDR1 MDHEN and CDR2 SYDVKM. DNA of the CDR3: TGTGCCAGCAGTACGACAGGGGGCGGCACTGAAGCTTTCTTT. Amino acids: CASSTTGGGTEAFF.

This clone appeared once. The chain links TRBV18 to TRBJ2-3; 12 bases are shared with TRBD2. Germline V gene data show CDR1 as KGHSH and CDR2 as LQKENI. Trimming took 2 bases from V and 4 from J; bases not matched to a gene: 7. The length of the CDR3 is 17 residues. Here the CDR3 DNA reads TGTGCCAGCTCACCAGGGGCTAGCGGGAGGGCCGCAGATACGCAGTATTTT. It encodes CASSPGASGRAADTQYF.

The chain links TRBV7-9 to TRBJ1-2; D is perhaps TRBD1 (6 bases). CDR3 length equals 17 residues. V shed 6 bases and J shed 4 bases, with 24 bases lying between them. Germline V gene sequence: CDR1 SEHNR, CDR2 FQNEAQ (reference sequence). The DNA for the CDR3 is TGTGCCAGCAGGGACACTACAGGGCCGCGATCGTCCTATGGCTACACCTTC. Its protein product is CASRDTTGPRSSYGYTF.

V gene TRBV2 combines with J gene TRBJ1-5, with D maybe TRBD1 (6 bases). Trimming shortened V by 1 base and J by 5 bases, and 9 bases separated the two germline ends. The CDR3 sequence is 14 residues long. Germline CDR1 is SNHLY and CDR2 is FYNNEI. The CDR3 bases are TGTGCCAGCAGTGAAGACAGACAGGATCAGCCCCAGCATTTT. It codes for CASSEDRQDQPQHF.

The chain couples TRBV3-1 (or the pseudogene TRBV3-2) to TRBJ2-2, with TRBD1 matching 7 bases. The CDR3 contains 17 residues. Germline V lookup: CDR1 LGHDT, CDR2 YNNKEL (reference sequence). Losses at the gene ends were 9 bases for V and 3 bases for J; bases not matched to a gene: 16. The CDR3 reads CASSPPVGTEDTGELFF. In nucleotides, the CDR3 is TGTGCCAGTTCCCCTCCAGTGGGGACAGAGGACACCGGGGAGCTGTTTTTT.

The chain links TRBV6-2 or TRBV6-3 to TRBJ1-5; 7 nucleotides agree with TRBD1. In germline, CDR1 is MNHEY, CDR2 SVGEGT. This CDR3 has 15 amino acids. V gave up 2 bases and J gave up 6 bases; unmatched junction bases: 7. CDR3 residues: CASSYGGGAGQPQHF. CDR3 DNA sequence: TGTGCCAGCAGTTACGGAGGGGGCGCGGGTCAGCCCCAGCATTTT.

This chain connects TRBV2 to TRBJ2-7; D might be TRBD1 (5 bases). This CDR3 region has 14 residues. The V and J ends lost 4 bases and 2 bases respectively, with 12 bases between them. Germline V CDR1 and CDR2: SNHLY, FYNNEI. The CDR3 sequence: CASSVTGRAYEQYV. The CDR3 nucleotides read TGTGCCAGCAGTGTAACAGGCCGGGCCTACGAGCAGTACGTC.

J is TRBJ2-4 and V is TRBV5-1; D possibly corresponds to TRBD2 (6 bases). Trimming cost V 3 bases and J 0 bases, with 13 bases left between them. Germline V gene lookup returns CDR1 SGHRS and CDR2 YFSETQ. The length of the CDR3 is 16 residues. CDR3 residues: CASSWGEVLAKNIQYF. DNA of the CDR3: TGCGCCAGCAGCTGGGGGGAGGTGTTAGCCAAAAACATTCAGTACTTC.

Only a few counts were recorded for this clone. This sequence joins TRBV6-1 and TRBJ2-7; 10 bases fit TRBD1. Unmatched junction bases numbered 2, after V lost 3 bases and J lost 6 bases. The CDR3 is made up of 13 amino acids. Germline values: CDR1 MNHNS, CDR2 SASEGT. CDR3 coding DNA: TGTGCCAGCAGTGAGACAGGGGGCTTCGAGCAGTACGTC. This encodes CASSETGGFEQYV.

This clone was observed a single time. The chain uses TRBV18 and TRBJ2-2; 7 bases agree with TRBD1. J was trimmed by 7 bases and V by 4 bases; bases with no gene match: 3. CDR1 is KGHSH and CDR2 is LQKENI in the germline V gene. CDR3 size: 13 residues. The CDR3: CASSRQGDGELFF. CDR3 in DNA: TGTGCCAGCTCACGACAGGGTGACGGGGAGCTGTTTTTT. Full variable domain (outside the CDR3, taken from reference TRBV18 and TRBJ2-2): NAGVMQNPRHLVRRRGQEARLRCSPMKGHSHVYWYRQLPEEGLKFMVYLQKENIIDESGMPKERFSAEFPKEGPSILRIQQVVRGDSAAYFCASSRQGDGELFFGEGSRLTVL.

The chain joins TRBV24-1 to TRBJ1-5; no reliable D call. The germline V gene encodes CDR1 KGHDR and CDR2 SFDVKD. V lost 9 bases, J lost 2 bases, and 13 bases lay in between. The CDR3 totals 14 residues. The DNA of the CDR3 is TGTGCCACCGGTCGGGGTGATGGCAATCAGCCCCAGCATTTT. Translating it yields CATGRGDGNQPQHF.

The rearrangement links TRBV18 to TRBJ1-1, with D maybe TRBD1 (6 bases). Trimming pared 8 bases from V and 5 bases from J, leaving 15 bases between. Germline-derived CDR1 and CDR2 are KGHSH and LQKENI. The CDR3 totals 13 residues. The DNA for the CDR3 is TGTGCCAGCGGAGCAGGGGCTAGTACTGAAGCTTTCTTT. Protein product: CASGAGASTEAFF. Together with reference TRBV18 and TRBJ1-1, the CDR3 gives the full variable domain: NAGVMQNPRHLVRRRGQEARLRCSPMKGHSHVYWYRQLPEEGLKFMVYLQKENIIDESGMPKERFSAEFPKEGPSILRIQQVVRGDSAAYFCASGAGASTEAFFGQGTRLTVV.

The chain recombines TRBV18 with TRBJ2-2, with D hard to call. Germline lookup yields CDR1 KGHSH and CDR2 LQKENI. The ends were cut back, 2 bases at V and 4 bases at J, with 14 bases in the middle. The CDR3 has 16 residues. The CDR3 sequence is CASSPSISRSTGELFF. The CDR3, as DNA: TGTGCCAGCTCACCATCGATTTCTCGCAGCACCGGGGAGCTGTTTTTT.

The chain has TRBV21-1 and TRBJ2-1; the DNA was not compared with TRBD2, the D call given in the table. TRBV21-1 is a pseudogene. The CDR3 length is 18 residues. CDR3 residues: CASSKAGGTAGVRNEQFF. The CDR3, as DNA: TGTGCCAGCAGCAAAGCCGGCGGAACGGCGGGAGTACGCAATGAGCAGTTCTTC.

This clone was found a few times. This sequence joins TRBV2 and TRBJ2-7, with 7 bases aligning to TRBD2. V was pared by 3 bases and J by 0 bases, with 2 bases of the junction left unmatched. The CDR3 loop spans 14 amino acids. The germline V gene encodes CDR1 SNHLY and CDR2 FYNNEI. The CDR3: CASSDGGSSYEQYF. CDR3 coding DNA: TGTGCCAGCAGTGATGGCGGGAGCTCCTACGAGCAGTACTTC.

As DNA, the CDR3 is TGTGCCAGCAGCCCGGGACAAGGGGGCCCCTTCTACAATGAGCAGTTCTTC. This translates into CASSPGQGGPFYNEQFF. The rearrangement links TRBV7-9 to TRBJ2-1; 7 positions agree with TRBD1. V trimming: 5 bases; J trimming: 3 bases; junction bases outside the gene matches: 13. CDR1 is SEHNR, CDR2 FQNEAQ, per germline (reference sequence). The CDR3 runs 17 residues.

The rearrangement joins TRBV2 to TRBJ2-5; TRBD2 might be the D (5 bases). V shed 2 bases and J shed 5 bases, with 15 bases lying between them. Germline V gives CDR1 SNHLY, CDR2 FYNNEI. The CDR3 is made up of 15 amino acids. In DNA, the CDR3 is TGTGCCAGCAGTGAAAGGGTGACGAGGGTGGAGACCCAGTACTTC. It encodes CASSERVTRVETQYF.

V is TRBV18 and J is TRBJ1-5; no reliable D call. Trimming took 5 bases from V and 0 from J, leaving 11 bases between them. The CDR3 sequence is 15 residues long. Germline assignment: CDR1 KGHSH and CDR2 LQKENI. Here the CDR3 reads CASSSSGGSNQPQHF. DNA of the CDR3: TGTGCCAGCTCATCTTCAGGCGGTAGCAATCAGCCCCAGCATTTT.

The chain carries TRBV19 and TRBJ2-5, with no clear D. The V end lost 2 bases, the J end lost 2 bases, and 6 bases lay between the germline ends. This CDR3 is 13 amino acids long. Looked up from germline, CDR1 is LNHDA and CDR2 is SQIVND (reference sequence). The CDR3 nucleotides are TGTGCCAGTAGTATACAGTCACAAGAGACCCAGTACTTC. Amino acids: CASSIQSQETQYF.

There are a few counts of this clone. The chain carries TRBV5-1 and TRBJ1-6; 10 nucleotides match TRBD1. The CDR3 has 17 residues. Trimming at V came to 0 bases and at J to 4 bases, leaving 4 bases not matched to a gene. Germline lookup yields CDR1 SGHRS and CDR2 YFSETQ. This CDR3 reads CASSLAGTGVYNSPLHF. CDR3 sequence (DNA): TGCGCCAGCAGCTTGGCGGGGACAGGGGTGTATAATTCACCCCTCCACTTT.

The V gene is TRBV3-1 (or the pseudogene TRBV3-2), the J gene TRBJ2-7; D possibly corresponds to TRBD2 (6 bases). The germline V and J ends were trimmed by 1 base and 4 bases, with 20 bases remaining between them. The CDR3 extends over 17 amino acids. Germline CDR1 is LGHDT and CDR2 is YNNKEL (reference sequence). The CDR3 DNA is TGTGCCAGCAGCCAAGCGACGTTTAGCGGAGCCGAGTACGAGCAGTACTTC. Translating gives CASSQATFSGAEYEQYF.